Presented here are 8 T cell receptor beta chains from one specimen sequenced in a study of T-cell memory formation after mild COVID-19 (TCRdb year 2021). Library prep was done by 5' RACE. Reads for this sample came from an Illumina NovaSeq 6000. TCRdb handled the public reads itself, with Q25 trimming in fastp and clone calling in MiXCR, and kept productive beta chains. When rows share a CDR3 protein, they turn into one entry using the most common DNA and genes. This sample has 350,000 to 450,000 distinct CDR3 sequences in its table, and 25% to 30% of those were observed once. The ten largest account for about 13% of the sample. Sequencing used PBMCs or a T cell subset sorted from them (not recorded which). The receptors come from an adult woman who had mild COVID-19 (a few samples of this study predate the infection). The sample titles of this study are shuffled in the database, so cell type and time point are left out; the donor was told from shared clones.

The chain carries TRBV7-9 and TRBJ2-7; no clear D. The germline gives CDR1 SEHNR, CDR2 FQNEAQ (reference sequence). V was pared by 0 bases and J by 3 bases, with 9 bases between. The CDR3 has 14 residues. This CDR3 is CASSLALPLYEQYF. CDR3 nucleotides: TGTGCCAGCAGCTTAGCCCTCCCGCTCTACGAGCAGTACTTC.

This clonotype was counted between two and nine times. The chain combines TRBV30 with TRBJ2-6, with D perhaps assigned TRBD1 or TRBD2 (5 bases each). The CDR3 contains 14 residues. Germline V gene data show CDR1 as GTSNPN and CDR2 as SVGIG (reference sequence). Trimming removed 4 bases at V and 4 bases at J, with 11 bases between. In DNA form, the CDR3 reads TGTGCCTGGAATGCCGGGGCCGGGGCCAACGTCCTGACTTTC. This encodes CAWNAGAGANVLTF.

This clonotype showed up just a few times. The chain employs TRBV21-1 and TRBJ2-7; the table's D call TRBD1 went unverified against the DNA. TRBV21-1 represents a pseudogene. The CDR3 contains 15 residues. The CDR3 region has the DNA TGTGCCAGCAGCAAAGACCGAGGACAGGGTAACGAGCAGTACTTC. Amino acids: CASSKDRGQGNEQYF.

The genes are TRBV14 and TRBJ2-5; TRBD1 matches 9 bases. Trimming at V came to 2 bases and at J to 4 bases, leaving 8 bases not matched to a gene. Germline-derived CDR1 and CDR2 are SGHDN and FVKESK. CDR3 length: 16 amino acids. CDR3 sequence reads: CASSQTGTGLRETQYF. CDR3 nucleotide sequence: TGTGCCAGCAGCCAAACCGGGACAGGGCTCCGAGAGACCCAGTACTTC.

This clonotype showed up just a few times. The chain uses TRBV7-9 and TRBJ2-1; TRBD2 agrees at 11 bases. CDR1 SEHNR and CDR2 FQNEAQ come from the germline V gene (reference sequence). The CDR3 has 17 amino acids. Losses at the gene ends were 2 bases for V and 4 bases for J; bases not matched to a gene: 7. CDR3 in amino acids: CASSLHTRLAGYNEQFF. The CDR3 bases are TGTGCCAGCAGCTTACATACGAGACTAGCGGGATACAATGAGCAGTTCTTC.

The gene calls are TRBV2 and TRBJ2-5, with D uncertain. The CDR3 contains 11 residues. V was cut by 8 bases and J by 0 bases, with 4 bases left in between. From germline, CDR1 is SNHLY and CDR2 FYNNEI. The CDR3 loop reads CASANQETQYF. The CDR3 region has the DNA TGTGCCAGCGCAAACCAAGAGACCCAGTACTTC.

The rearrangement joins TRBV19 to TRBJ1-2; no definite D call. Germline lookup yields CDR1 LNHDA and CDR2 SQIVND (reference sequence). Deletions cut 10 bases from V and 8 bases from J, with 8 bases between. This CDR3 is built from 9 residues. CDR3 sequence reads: CATQYGYTF. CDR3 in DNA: TGTGCCACACAGTACGGCTACACCTTC.

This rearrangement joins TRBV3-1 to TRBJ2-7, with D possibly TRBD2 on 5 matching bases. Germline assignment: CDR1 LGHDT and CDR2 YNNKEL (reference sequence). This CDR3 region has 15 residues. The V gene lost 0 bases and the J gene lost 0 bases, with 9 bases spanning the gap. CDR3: CASSQDLSASYEQYF. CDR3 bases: TGTGCCAGCAGCCAAGATCTTAGCGCCTCCTACGAGCAGTACTTC.